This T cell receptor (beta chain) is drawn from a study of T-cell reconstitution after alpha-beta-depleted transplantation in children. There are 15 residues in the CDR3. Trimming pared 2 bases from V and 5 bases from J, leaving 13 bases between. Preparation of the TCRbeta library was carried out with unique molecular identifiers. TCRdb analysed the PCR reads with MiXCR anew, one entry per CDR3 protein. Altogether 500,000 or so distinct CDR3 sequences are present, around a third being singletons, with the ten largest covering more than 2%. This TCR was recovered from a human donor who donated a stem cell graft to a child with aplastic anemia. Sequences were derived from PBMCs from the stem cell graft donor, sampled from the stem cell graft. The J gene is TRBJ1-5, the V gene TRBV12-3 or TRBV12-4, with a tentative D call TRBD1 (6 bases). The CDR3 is CASSLLAGAYQPQHF. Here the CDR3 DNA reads TGTGCCAGCAGTTTACTGGCAGGGGCTTATCAGCCCCAGCATTTT.